This T cell receptor (beta chain) is drawn from a study of cytotoxic CD8 clonotypes in ibrutinib-treated CLL. At the level of the study: Response samples were drawn at a median of about 13 months of treatment, range 6 to 36. Study-wide findings and caveats: Public clonotypes, found uncommonly, either contracted or stayed stable on treatment.

On this clone itself: Its antigen is unidentified.

Depth targeted 1 in 200,000 to 1 in 1 million T cells, averaging approximately 9.3x coverage per clonotype. Libraries were prepared by immunoSEQ multiplex PCR; TCRdb keeps only in-frame clonotypes and omits some of them. The data contain about 330,000 clones, 67% of them singletons. V lost 0 bases and J lost 11, with 17 bases in between. Germline V gene sequence: CDR1 MGHRA, CDR2 YSYEKL. This CDR3 has 16 residues. Sequenced here: PBMCs, sampled after 36 months of ibrutinib treatment. The sequence came from a human donor with chronic lymphocytic leukemia. The chain joins TRBV4-1 to TRBJ1-6; D is undetermined. CDR3 DNA: TGCGCCAGCAGCCAAGATCAATTAAGACTCGGCGCACCCCTCCACTTT. Protein product: CASSQDQLRLGAPLHF.